Each of the 7 T cell receptor beta chains below was sequenced from the same sample in a study of blood T cells in healthy people across ages. The use of a sample-barcoded 5' primer and a J-beta primer mix characterized a second PCR of 7 to 11 cycles. TCRdb itself ran the 5' RACE reads through MiXCR, one entry per CDR3 protein. Among fewer than 750,000 distinct CDR3 sequences listed, 45% to 55% were seen once. Sequencing input: blood. Source of these receptors: a man at least 80 years old in good health.

The chain combines TRBV24-1 with TRBJ2-1; tentative D call: TRBD2 (7 bases). Trimming took 4 bases from V and 1 from J, leaving 16 bases between them. CDR1 KGHDR and CDR2 SFDVKD come from the germline V gene. The CDR3 is 17 residues long. The CDR3 bases are TGTGCCACCAGTGACCCTCCGGGGGGCAGATCCTACAATGAGCAGTTCTTC. Protein sequence: CATSDPPGGRSYNEQFF.

The chain recombines TRBV20-1 with TRBJ1-5; a possible D gene is TRBD1 (5 bases). The CDR3 extends over 15 amino acids. Germline V gene sequence: CDR1 DFQATT, CDR2 SNEGSKA (reference sequence). Trimming cost V 7 bases and J 0 bases, with 16 bases left between them. The CDR3 loop is CSVKSDSRSNQPQHF. CDR3 sequence (DNA): TGCAGTGTTAAGTCCGACAGCCGTAGCAATCAGCCCCAGCATTTT.

This clonotype was detected ten times or more. For the CDR3, the DNA is TGTGCCAGCAGCCCGACGGCTAGCTTGTACGAGCAGTACTTC. Translation: CASSPTASLYEQYF. The chain carries TRBV6-5 and TRBJ2-7; maybe TRBD2 (5 bases). Germline lookup yields CDR1 MNHEY and CDR2 SVGAGI. V was cut by 6 bases and J by 4 bases, with 16 bases left in between. The CDR3 totals 14 residues.

This clonotype appeared a few times. The V and J genes are TRBV7-2 and TRBJ2-1; D gene uncertain. This CDR3 region has 13 residues. The V gene lost 0 bases and the J gene lost 7 bases, with 7 bases spanning the gap. The germline V gene encodes CDR1 SGHTA and CDR2 FQGNSA. This CDR3 reads CASSLAPGNEQFF. CDR3 nucleotides: TGTGCCAGCAGCTTAGCCCCTGGGAATGAGCAGTTCTTC.

This chain connects TRBV29-1 to TRBJ1-1; D perhaps matches TRBD1 (5 bases). Germline V gene data show CDR1 as SQVTM and CDR2 as ANQGSEA. Trimming removed 7 bases at V and 1 base at J, with 13 bases between. There are 13 residues in the CDR3. CDR3 sequence (DNA): TGCAGCGCCGGAAGGGGTAGGAACACTGAAGCTTTCTTT. Translating gives CSAGRGRNTEAFF.

This CDR3 reads CAISESDGYEQYF. The CDR3 DNA is TGTGCCATCAGTGAGTCCGATGGGTACGAGCAGTACTTC. This chain links TRBV10-3 with TRBJ2-7; D uncertain. The length of the CDR3 is 13 residues. V was pared by 0 bases and J by 4 bases, with 7 bases between. Germline loops: CDR1 ENHRY, CDR2 SYGVKD.

The chain carries TRBV6-4 and TRBJ2-1; D is uncertain. Germline V gene lookup returns CDR1 MRHNA and CDR2 SNTAGT. This CDR3 has 15 amino acids. Trimming cost V 2 bases and J 3 bases, with 11 bases left between them. CDR3 in amino acids: CASSDHSSGYNEQFF. DNA for the CDR3: TGTGCCAGCAGTGACCATAGTTCGGGCTACAATGAGCAGTTCTTC.